This passage covers 30 T cell receptor beta chains from one sample sequenced in a study of blood T cell repertoires in COVID-19. Repertoires were generated with immunoSEQ multiplex PCR, while TCRdb's copy carries only in-frame clones and drops some. The sample gives approximately 180,000 clones, approximately 83% of which show up once; around 3.3% is in the top ten. The sequenced sample consisted of peripheral blood. The receptors here all came from a man between 60 and 75 years old with acute or convalescent COVID-19.

V gene TRBV10-2 combines with J gene TRBJ1-5; D is unresolved. The CDR3 is made up of 13 amino acids. V was pared by 3 bases and J by 6 bases, with 9 bases between. CDR1 is WSHSY and CDR2 is SAAADI in the germline V gene. The CDR3 DNA follows: TGCGCCAGCAGTGACCCGGCAGGTCAGCCCCAGCATTTT. It specifies CASSDPAGQPQHF.

The chain combines TRBV6-2 or TRBV6-3 with TRBJ2-1; 9 bases map to TRBD1. Germline trimming cut 2 bases from V and 7 bases from J; bases unmatched to any gene: 9. There are 16 residues in the CDR3. Germline V gives CDR1 MNHEY, CDR2 SVGEGT. CDR3 nucleotide sequence: TGTGCCAGCAGTTACCCTCCCGGGACAGGGATAAATGAGCAGTTCTTC. Its protein product is CASSYPPGTGINEQFF.

This clone showed up just a few times. The V call is TRBV10-3, the J call TRBJ2-7; 8 positions match TRBD1. CDR3 size: 15 residues. Germline loops: CDR1 ENHRY, CDR2 SYGVKD. Unmatched junction bases numbered 7, after V lost 4 bases and J lost 2 bases. The CDR3 protein is CAISVSGQGPYEQYF. CDR3 DNA: TGTGCCATCAGTGTGTCAGGACAGGGTCCCTACGAGCAGTACTTC.

Comment on this clone: The CDR3 does not close with the conserved phenylalanine or tryptophan, likely indicating a read error. The limits of the CDR3 on the DNA are not certain, so only TCRdb's listed CDR3 is given. The J gene is TRBJ2-7, the V gene TRBV6-8; TRBD1, the D gene given by the table, was not confirmed from the DNA. With termini counted, the CDR3 has 12 amino acids. Germline V lookup: CDR1 MNHGY, CDR2 SAAAGT. The CDR3 reads CASSYPGQVLRD.

V and J are TRBV12-3 or TRBV12-4 and TRBJ2-4; D gene unclear. This CDR3 comprises 13 residues. The CDR3 region has the DNA TGTGCTACCCGTGAGAGGGCCAAAAACATTCAGTACTTC. It is translated as CATRERAKNIQYF.

The chain uses TRBV6-2 or TRBV6-3 and TRBJ2-5; 7 positions match TRBD1. This CDR3 is built from 15 residues. CDR1 and CDR2 from the germline V gene are MNHEY and SVGEGT. The V and J ends lost 2 bases and 5 bases, in that order; junction bases with no gene match: 8. CDR3 loop: CASSYQGDIWETQYF. CDR3 bases: TGTGCCAGCAGTTACCAGGGGGACATCTGGGAGACCCAGTACTTC.

This rearrangement joins TRBV6-6 to TRBJ2-7; D is uncertain. This CDR3 spans 15 amino acids. Germline V lookup: CDR1 MNHNY, CDR2 SVGAGI (reference sequence). Trimming left V 1 base short and J 0 bases short, with 10 bases between. CDR3 residues: CASSYWYSSSYEQYF. CDR3 DNA sequence: TGTGCCAGCAGTTACTGGTATTCTAGCTCCTACGAGCAGTACTTC.

The V gene is TRBV11-2, the J gene TRBJ2-5; 8 bases are a match to TRBD2. The germline V gene encodes CDR1 SGHAT and CDR2 FQNNGV. The trim removed 0 bases at V and 5 bases at J, leaving 17 bases unmatched. The CDR3 is 19 residues long. The CDR3 bases are TGTGCCAGCAGCTTAGAGTCCCTTGTTCGTCAGCGGGAGAGTGAGACCCAGTACTTC. The encoded protein is CASSLESLVRQRESETQYF.

The V and J genes are TRBV15 and TRBJ1-1; D remains ambiguous. Trimming removed 3 bases from V and 0 bases from J, with 5 bases in between. CDR1 LNHNV and CDR2 YYDKDF come from the germline V gene (reference sequence). This CDR3 spans 13 amino acids. The CDR3 here is CATSSTVNTEAFF. In DNA form, the CDR3 reads TGTGCCACCAGCAGCACGGTGAACACTGAAGCTTTCTTT.

V usage is TRBV10-3 and J usage is TRBJ2-2; possibly TRBD2 for D (5 bases). Germline loops: CDR1 ENHRY, CDR2 SYGVKD. Trimming took 5 bases from V and 4 from J, leaving 17 bases between them. This CDR3 comprises 16 residues. This CDR3 is CAISQPKAATTGELFF. The CDR3 nucleotides read TGTGCCATCAGTCAGCCGAAAGCGGCGACCACCGGGGAGCTGTTTTTT.

This chain connects TRBV7-9 to TRBJ2-2; 7 positions match TRBD1. Germline CDR1 reads SEHNR; CDR2 reads FQNEAQ (reference sequence). With V trimmed by 2 bases and J by 5 bases, 8 bases remained unmatched. The length of the CDR3 is 16 residues. CDR3 region: CASSLRGQAITGELFF. The CDR3 bases are TGTGCCAGCAGCTTACGCGGACAGGCCATAACCGGGGAGCTGTTTTTT.

The genes are TRBV2 and TRBJ1-2; 7 nucleotides agree with TRBD1. The CDR3 has 12 residues. Germline values: CDR1 SNHLY, CDR2 FYNNEI. The ends lost 7 bases at V and 7 bases at J; junction bases unmatched: 6. CDR3 in DNA: TGTGCCAGCATACCAGACAGGGCTGGCTACACCTTC. Translated, it gives CASIPDRAGYTF.

V and J are TRBV4-2 and TRBJ2-7; 9 nucleotides match TRBD2. Germline trimming cut 4 bases from V and 0 bases from J; bases unmatched to any gene: 13. Germline lookup yields CDR1 LGHNA and CDR2 YNFKEQ. The CDR3 extends over 18 amino acids. The CDR3 region is CASSPSRLAVVSSYEQYF. The CDR3 DNA is TGTGCCAGCAGCCCGTCACGACTAGCGGTCGTGAGCTCCTACGAGCAGTACTTC.

This sequence joins TRBV7-9 and TRBJ2-5; TRBD2 matches 7 bases. This CDR3 is built from 17 residues. CDR1 and CDR2 (germline): SEHNR, FQNEAQ (reference sequence). J was trimmed by 3 bases and V by 5 bases; bases with no gene match: 15. This CDR3 is CASSPVGGFAGEETQYF. The CDR3 region has the DNA TGTGCCAGCAGCCCAGTGGGAGGGTTTGCGGGAGAAGAGACCCAGTACTTC.

This clone has just one count. The rearrangement uses TRBV19 and TRBJ2-6; D ambiguous. Trimming pared 3 bases from V and 1 base from J, leaving 7 bases between. The CDR3 sequence is 15 residues long. Looked up from germline, CDR1 is LNHDA and CDR2 is SQIVND (reference sequence). The CDR3 loop is CASSMISSGANVLTF. As DNA, the CDR3 is TGTGCCAGTAGTATGATTAGTTCTGGGGCCAACGTCCTGACTTTC. The complete variable domain, with remaining parts taken from reference TRBV19 and TRBJ2-6, reads DGGITQSPKYLFRKEGQNVTLSCEQNLNHDAMYWYRQDPGQGLRLIYYSQIVNDFQKGDIAEGYSVSREKKESFPLTVTSAQKNPTAFYLCASSMISSGANVLTFGAGSRLTVL.

The V call is TRBV10-3, the J call TRBJ2-2; D unclear. V lost 4 bases, J lost 1 base, and 7 bases lay in between. This CDR3 region has 14 residues. From germline, CDR1 is ENHRY and CDR2 SYGVKD. CDR3 loop: CAISGSVNTGELFF. CDR3 in DNA: TGTGCCATCAGTGGTTCGGTGAACACCGGGGAGCTGTTTTTT.

The chain carries TRBV12-3 or TRBV12-4 and TRBJ2-7; D gene unclear. This CDR3 comprises 12 residues. The V end was cut by 8 bases, the J end by 3 bases, with 11 bases between. This CDR3 reads CASSTPLYEQYF. For the CDR3, the DNA is TGTGCCAGCTCGACTCCGCTCTACGAGCAGTACTTC.

This chain connects TRBV11-2 to TRBJ1-1, with D perhaps matching TRBD1 (5 bases). The V gene's germline CDR1 is SGHAT and CDR2 FQNNGV. The CDR3 runs to 13 residues. Trimming pared 4 bases from V and 7 bases from J, leaving 13 bases between. The CDR3 nucleotides are TGTGCCAGCAGCTACTCACCAGGGTTTGAAGCTTTCTTT. The encoded protein is CASSYSPGFEAFF.

The CDR3 region has the DNA TGTGCCAGCAGAAGGCGGGACTCCCCCTACAATGAGCAGTTCTTC. Translation: CASRRRDSPYNEQFF. This chain links TRBV2 with TRBJ2-1, with D possibly matching TRBD2 (6 bases). Trimming cost V 6 bases and J 2 bases, with 14 bases left between them. CDR1 is SNHLY and CDR2 is FYNNEI in the germline V gene. The CDR3 loop spans 15 amino acids.

The chain carries TRBV2 and TRBJ1-5; TRBD1 aligns across 7 bases. The ends lost 3 bases at V and 7 bases at J; junction bases unmatched: 9. Per germline, CDR1 SNHLY and CDR2 FYNNEI. The CDR3 spans 15 residues. The CDR3 DNA is TGTGCCAGCAGTGATCGGTCACAGGGGAACCAGCCCCAGCATTTT. Its translation is CASSDRSQGNQPQHF.

The rearrangement uses TRBV7-3 and TRBJ2-7; TRBD2 matches 9 bases. The CDR3 length is 15 residues. With 5 bases clipped from V and 6 bases from J, the junction kept 11 bases outside the gene matches. Germline CDR1 SGHTA, CDR2 FQGTGA. CDR3 DNA: TGTGCCAGCAGCCCCTCGGTTGTAGCGGGAGTCGAGCAGTACTTC. It encodes CASSPSVVAGVEQYF.

V is TRBV19 and J is TRBJ1-5; D possibly corresponds to TRBD1 (5 bases). CDR1 is LNHDA, CDR2 SQIVND, per germline (reference sequence). The CDR3 runs to 15 residues. Between the trimmed V and J ends, which lost 6 bases and 6 bases, there was a span of 18 bases. The DNA of the CDR3 is TGTGCCAGTAGACCCTTCGGGGGTAGGGGTCAGCCCCAGCATTTT. It yields the protein CASRPFGGRGQPQHF.

This sequence joins TRBV12-3 or TRBV12-4 and TRBJ1-1, with D tentatively TRBD1 (5 bases). There are 13 residues in the CDR3. Trimming took off 6 bases at V and 11 bases at J, with 19 bases between the two ends. The DNA for the CDR3 is TGTGCCAGCAGCTGGGGTTTTGGGGCGTGGGCTTTCTTT. As protein: CASSWGFGAWAFF.

The CDR3 loop reads CASSLEARWGQGYTF. The CDR3, as DNA: TGTGCCAGCAGCTTGGAGGCGCGCTGGGGGCAGGGCTACACCTTC. This chain joins TRBV5-5 and TRBJ1-2, with TRBD1 as a possible D gene (6 bases). Per the germline V gene, CDR1 is SGHKS and CDR2 is YYEKEE (reference sequence). Between the trimmed V and J ends, which lost 0 bases and 8 bases, there was a span of 17 bases. The CDR3 runs 15 residues. The whole variable domain, filled in from reference TRBV5-5 and TRBJ1-2, reads DAGVTQSPTHLIKTRGQQVTLRCSPISGHKSVSWYQQVLGQGPQFIFQYYEKEERGRGNFPDRFSARQFPNYSSELNVNALLLGDSALYLCASSLEARWGQGYTFGSGTRLTVV.

This clone was counted a single time. The chain links TRBV7-9 to TRBJ2-1, with 8 bases identical to TRBD1. The CDR3 covers 15 residues. Trimming took 5 bases from V and 4 from J; bases not matched to a gene: 7. The germline gives CDR1 SEHNR, CDR2 FQNEAQ (reference sequence). DNA of the CDR3: TGTGCCAGCAGCCCCGGACAGGGAGAGTACAATGAGCAGTTCTTC. Translation gives CASSPGQGEYNEQFF.

The rearrangement uses TRBV27 and TRBJ2-3; a weak D match, TRBD2 (7 bases). V was pared by 5 bases and J by 1 base, with 10 bases between. Looked up from germline, CDR1 is MNHEY and CDR2 is SMNVEV (reference sequence). The CDR3 totals 14 residues. The CDR3 DNA reads as TGTGCCAGCAGTGGGGGGGGCCGCACAGATACGCAGTATTTT. Amino acid sequence: CASSGGGRTDTQYF.

This clone was seen once. This sequence joins TRBV19 and TRBJ1-5, with D hard to call. Germline loops: CDR1 LNHDA, CDR2 SQIVND (reference sequence). V lost 6 bases, J lost 2 bases, and 11 bases lay in between. The CDR3 runs to 14 residues. In nucleotides, the CDR3 is TGTGCCAGTAGGTCCGAGATGGGCAATCAGCCCCAGCATTTT. Residues: CASRSEMGNQPQHF.

The chain couples TRBV28 to TRBJ1-1; no firm D call. Germline V gene data show CDR1 as MDHEN and CDR2 as SYDVKM. The CDR3 loop spans 13 amino acids. V was clipped by 2 bases and J by 2 bases, with 6 bases between them. As DNA, the CDR3 is TGTGCCAGCAGTTTAGGCAGAAACACTGAAGCTTTCTTT. It translates to CASSLGRNTEAFF.

The V gene is TRBV28, the J gene TRBJ2-7, with TRBD1 matching over 9 bases. This CDR3 is built from 15 residues. The J segment lost 5 bases and the V segment lost 4 bases, leaving 9 bases of the junction unmatched. Germline V gene lookup returns CDR1 MDHEN and CDR2 SYDVKM. The CDR3 region is CASSSQGAGVNEQYF. CDR3 nucleotides: TGTGCCAGCAGTTCACAGGGGGCGGGTGTCAACGAGCAGTACTTC.

The chain carries TRBV28 and TRBJ2-1, with TRBD2 identical over 16 bases. This CDR3 region has 16 residues. The V and J ends lost 4 bases and 9 bases, in that order; junction bases with no gene match: 6. Germline V gene lookup returns CDR1 MDHEN and CDR2 SYDVKM. CDR3 nucleotide sequence: TGTGCCAGCAGTTCCGGGACTAGCGGGAGGGGTATTGAGCAGTTCTTC. Its translation: CASSSGTSGRGIEQFF.